Reported below is one T cell receptor beta chain. TCRdb recomputed calls from the 5' RACE reads with MiXCR, one row per CDR3 protein. The sample carries hundreds of thousands of distinct CDR3 sequences, 20% recorded once. This entry belongs to a study of CD8 T cells in ankylosing spondylitis. Germline V lookup: CDR1 MDHEN, CDR2 SYDVKM. V gave up 7 bases and J gave up 5 bases; unmatched junction bases: 9. The CDR3 consists of 15 residues. The TCR originated in a male donor with ankylosing spondylitis or in good health (not recorded which). The sequenced sample was blood, either unsorted or a sorted T cell fraction (not recorded which). The chain is built from TRBV28 and TRBJ1-5, with 9 bases fitting TRBD1. Here the CDR3 DNA reads TGTGCCAGCACCCCACTGCGACAGGGGGATCAGCCCCAGCATTTT. Its translation: CASTPLRQGDQPQHF. Combining the CDR3 with reference TRBV28 and TRBJ1-5 gives the whole variable domain DVKVTQSSRYLVKRTGEKVFLECVQDMDHENMFWYRQDPGLGLRLIYFSYDVKMKEKGDIPEGYSVSREKKERFSLILESASTNQTSMYLCASTPLRQGDQPQHFGDGTRLSIL.